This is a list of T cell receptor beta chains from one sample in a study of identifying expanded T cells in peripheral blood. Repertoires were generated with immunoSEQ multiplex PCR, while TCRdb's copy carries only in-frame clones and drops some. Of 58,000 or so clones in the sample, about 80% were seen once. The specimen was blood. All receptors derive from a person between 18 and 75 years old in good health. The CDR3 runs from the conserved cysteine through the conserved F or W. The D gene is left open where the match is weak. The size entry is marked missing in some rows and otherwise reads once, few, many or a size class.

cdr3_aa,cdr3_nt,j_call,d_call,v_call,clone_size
CASSEQGEAYEQYF,TGTGCCAGCAGTGAACAGGGGGAGGCCTACGAGCAGTACTTC,TRBJ2-7,NA,TRBV2,NA
CASSGGQSSRSNQPQHF,TGTGCCAGCAGCGGGGGACAGTCCTCGAGGAGCAATCAGCCCCAGCATTTT,TRBJ1-5,TRBD1,TRBV5-8,NA
CASSLGRGPANYGYTF,TGTGCCAGCAGCTTAGGTCGGGGGCCAGCTAACTATGGCTACACCTTC,TRBJ1-2,NA,TRBV7-8,NA
CSGGTASSVGYTF,TGCAGCGGAGGGACAGCCTCCTCGGTTGGCTACACCTTC,TRBJ1-2,TRBD1,TRBV29-1,NA
CASSTNGTPDKLFF,TGTGCCAGCAGTACAAACGGGACACCGGATAAACTGTTTTTT,TRBJ1-4,NA,TRBV6-6,NA
CASSARRYTGELFF,TGTGCCAGCAGCGCTCGTCGGTACACCGGGGAGCTGTTTTTT,TRBJ2-2,NA,TRBV9,NA
CASSEPLTGGLGYTF,TGTGCCAGCAGTGAACCTTTAACAGGGGGCCTTGGCTACACCTTC,TRBJ1-2,TRBD1,TRBV25-1,NA
CASSLTETQYF,TGCGCCAGCAGCTTGACGGAGACCCAGTACTTC,TRBJ2-5,NA,TRBV5-1,NA
CASSQPGQGINYGYTF,TGCGCCAGCAGCCAACCGGGACAGGGAATAAACTATGGCTACACCTTC,TRBJ1-2,TRBD1,TRBV4-1,NA
CASSLAKGPRYGYTF,TGTGCCAGCAGCTTGGCGAAAGGACCACGCTATGGCTACACCTTC,TRBJ1-2,NA,TRBV5-7,NA
CASSLGQSYNEQFF,TGTGCCAGCAGCCTCGGACAGAGCTACAATGAGCAGTTCTTC,TRBJ2-1,NA,TRBV6-4,NA
CATSQASGVSYNEQFF,TGTGCCACCAGCCAGGCTAGCGGGGTCTCCTACAATGAGCAGTTCTTC,TRBJ2-1,TRBD2,TRBV15,NA
CASSPKRGRGRNQPQHF,TGTGCCAGCAGCCCTAAGAGGGGCAGGGGGCGAAATCAGCCCCAGCATTTT,TRBJ1-5,TRBD1,TRBV5-8,NA
CASSVIGTGASGNTIYF,TGTGCCAGCAGTGTTATCGGGACAGGGGCCTCTGGAAACACCATATATTTT,TRBJ1-3,TRBD1,TRBV2,few
CASSESDRNTEAFF,TGCGCCAGCAGTGAGTCGGACAGGAACACTGAAGCTTTCTTT,TRBJ1-1,NA,TRBV10-1,NA
CAWSGTASGTLYNEQFF,TGTGCCTGGAGTGGGACGGCTAGCGGGACTCTCTACAATGAGCAGTTCTTC,TRBJ2-1,TRBD2,TRBV30,few